The 11 T cell receptor beta chains presented below share a single source sample, sequenced in a study of cytomegalovirus exposure and HLA in healthy donors. The primer mix had 60 Vbeta and 13 Jbeta primers. This table comes from immunoSEQ multiplex PCR, and its TCRdb copy is limited to in-frame clones, with some not included. Among 250,000 to 350,000 clones listed, 86% were seen once. Specimen: PBMCs. All receptors derive from a man aged 35 to 55 in good health and CMV-seropositive.

The CDR3 sequence is CASSLFRGPYEQYF. CDR3 coding DNA: TGTGCCAGCAGCTTGTTCAGGGGACCCTACGAGCAGTACTTC. V usage is TRBV5-5 and J usage is TRBJ2-7, with D possibly being TRBD1 (6 bases). CDR1 SGHKS and CDR2 YYEKEE come from the germline V gene (reference sequence). V was trimmed by 1 base and J by 2 bases, leaving 10 bases between them. The CDR3 totals 14 residues.

The chain employs TRBV2 and TRBJ2-3; D is unresolved. Germline V lookup: CDR1 SNHLY, CDR2 FYNNEI. CDR3 length: 16 residues. V dropped 4 bases and J dropped 7 bases, with 21 bases sitting between them. CDR3 sequence: CASSAESWRILNTQYF. The CDR3 DNA reads as TGTGCCAGCAGTGCTGAATCTTGGAGAATATTAAATACGCAGTATTTT.

This rearrangement joins TRBV5-6 to TRBJ2-1, with TRBD2 matching 7 bases. J was trimmed by 3 bases and V by 5 bases; bases with no gene match: 20. CDR1 SGHDT and CDR2 YYEEEE come from the germline V gene. The CDR3 extends over 19 amino acids. This chain's CDR3 is CASRYDLIQAGPFYNEQFF. In DNA form, the CDR3 reads TGTGCCAGCAGATACGACCTAATCCAAGCGGGACCGTTCTACAATGAGCAGTTCTTC.

The chain uses TRBV15 and TRBJ2-3; D possibly corresponds to TRBD2 (6 bases). The CDR3 consists of 14 residues. V was pared by 8 bases and J by 2 bases, with 14 bases between. Germline V gene data show CDR1 as LNHNV and CDR2 as YYDKDF (reference sequence). The CDR3 sequence: CATAGSIITDTQYF. The CDR3 DNA reads TGTGCCACCGCCGGGAGTATCATCACAGATACGCAGTATTTT.

The chain uses TRBV5-4 and TRBJ2-7; 12 bases match TRBD2. The CDR3 loop spans 15 amino acids. J gave up 4 bases and V 4 bases, and 6 bases lay outside the gene matches. CDR1 and CDR2 from the germline V gene are SGHNT and YYREEE (reference sequence). CDR3 sequence (DNA): TGTGCCAGCAGCCTAGGACTAGCGGGGACTTACGAGCAGTACTTC. It codes for CASSLGLAGTYEQYF.

The chain links TRBV27 to TRBJ2-1; 7 bases are a match to TRBD1. The CDR3 totals 14 residues. Per germline, CDR1 MNHEY and CDR2 SMNVEV (reference sequence). V lost 5 bases to trimming and J lost 3 bases; unmatched junction nucleotides: 4. CDR3 protein: CASSGSGGYNEQFF. CDR3 DNA sequence: TGTGCCAGCAGTGGCTCAGGGGGCTACAATGAGCAGTTCTTC.

This rearrangement joins TRBV4-1 to TRBJ2-2, with D tentatively TRBD1 (6 bases). The germline V gene encodes CDR1 MGHRA and CDR2 YSYEKL. V was trimmed by 0 bases and J by 4 bases, leaving 12 bases between them. The length of the CDR3 is 16 residues. CDR3 sequence reads: CASSQEGAGVTGELFF. CDR3 nucleotides: TGCGCCAGCAGCCAAGAAGGGGCAGGGGTCACCGGGGAGCTGTTTTTT.

The chain joins TRBV28 to TRBJ1-1; D is unclear. Germline loops: CDR1 MDHEN, CDR2 SYDVKM. V was clipped by 2 bases and J by 1 base, with 5 bases between them. This CDR3 contains 13 residues. CDR3 DNA sequence: TGTGCCAGCAGTTTAGTACAGAACACTGAAGCTTTCTTT. Amino acid sequence: CASSLVQNTEAFF.

The rearrangement links TRBV6-6 to TRBJ2-7, with TRBD2 identical over 11 bases. The CDR3 runs 14 residues. With 6 bases clipped from V and 3 bases from J, the junction kept 4 bases outside the gene matches. Per germline, CDR1 MNHNY and CDR2 SVGAGI (reference sequence). CDR3 sequence: CASSRGLADYEQYF. CDR3 DNA sequence: TGTGCCAGCAGCCGGGGACTAGCGGACTACGAGCAGTACTTC.

This rearrangement joins TRBV15 to TRBJ2-4; 8 nucleotides align to TRBD1. This CDR3 spans 17 amino acids. Trimming at V came to 3 bases and at J to 0 bases, leaving 7 bases not matched to a gene. Germline V gives CDR1 LNHNV, CDR2 YYDKDF (reference sequence). For the CDR3, the DNA is TGTGCCACCAGCAGGGACAGGGTCCCAAAAGCCAAAAACATTCAGTACTTC. Translating it yields CATSRDRVPKAKNIQYF.

This clone was detected a few times. At one of its ends the junction is not consistent with the germline gene, which may arise from a read error. The chain combines TRBV6-6 with TRBJ2-7, with 11 nucleotides matching TRBD2. The CDR3 is made up of 14 amino acids. CDR1 and CDR2 (germline): MNHNY, SVGAGI (reference sequence). The CDR3 reads CASNLAGGSSEQYF. The DNA of the CDR3 is TGTGCCAGCAATCTAGCGGGAGGCTCCTCCGAGCAGTACTTC.